This paragraph reports one T cell receptor (beta chain). Its antigen is as yet unknown. The Oncomine TCR Beta short-read assay generated sequence data from the DNA of cultured CD4+ T cells. TCRdb analysed the PCR reads with MiXCR anew, one entry per CDR3 protein. This repertoire shows about 6,700 distinct CDR3 sequences, around a third found once; its top ten account for under 20%. Described treatment: approximately nine-day PBMC culture with coronavirus spike peptide pools or control peptides (ViraFEST assay). Those CD4+ T cells from the unexposed donor predate the COVID-19 pandemic (2011-2018). These data belong to a study of vaccination and CD4 T cells after COVID-19. Study at large: Ranging from 14 to 241, the interval between dose two and post-vaccine sampling had a median of approximately 67 days. Overlapping spike pools from SARS-CoV-2 and HCoV-NL63, HCoV-OC43 and HCoV-229E served as culture stimuli.

This sequence was found in a human donor in good health. The sample comprised CD4+ T cells from blood, cultured in vitro.

The CDR3 loop reads CSAGDSSGNTIYF. The CDR3 bases are TGCAGTGCCGGGGACAGCTCTGGAAACACCATATATTTT. This chain connects TRBV20-1 to TRBJ1-3; 7 bases align to TRBD1. Germline trimming cut 6 bases from V and 0 bases from J; bases unmatched to any gene: 2. Germline V gene lookup returns CDR1 DFQATT and CDR2 SNEGSKA (reference sequence). CDR3 length equals 13 residues.